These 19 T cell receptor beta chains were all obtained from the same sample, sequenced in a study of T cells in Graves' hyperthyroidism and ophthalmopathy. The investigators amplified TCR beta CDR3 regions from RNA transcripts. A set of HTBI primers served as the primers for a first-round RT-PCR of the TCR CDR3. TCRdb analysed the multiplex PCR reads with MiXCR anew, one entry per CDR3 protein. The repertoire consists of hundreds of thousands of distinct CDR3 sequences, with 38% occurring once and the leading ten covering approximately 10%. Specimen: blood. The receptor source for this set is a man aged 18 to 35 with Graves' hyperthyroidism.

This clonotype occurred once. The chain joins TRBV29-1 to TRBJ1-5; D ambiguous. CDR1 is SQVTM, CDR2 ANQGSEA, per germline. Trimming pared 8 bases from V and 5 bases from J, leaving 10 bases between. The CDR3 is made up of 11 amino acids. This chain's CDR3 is CSFRFDQPQHF. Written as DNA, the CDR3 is TGCAGCTTTAGGTTTGATCAGCCCCAGCATTTT.

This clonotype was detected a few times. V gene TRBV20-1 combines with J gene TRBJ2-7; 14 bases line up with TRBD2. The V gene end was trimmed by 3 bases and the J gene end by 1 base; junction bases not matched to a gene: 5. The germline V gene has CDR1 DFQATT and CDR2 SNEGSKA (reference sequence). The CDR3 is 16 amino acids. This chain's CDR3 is CSASGTSGGVSYEQYF. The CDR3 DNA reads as TGCAGTGCTAGCGGGACTAGCGGGGGTGTATCCTACGAGCAGTACTTC.

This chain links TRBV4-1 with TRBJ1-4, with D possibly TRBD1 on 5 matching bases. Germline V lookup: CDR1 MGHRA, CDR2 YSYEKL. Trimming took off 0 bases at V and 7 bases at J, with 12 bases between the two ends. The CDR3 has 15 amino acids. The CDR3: CASSQEARGTEKLFF. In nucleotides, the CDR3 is TGCGCCAGCAGCCAAGAAGCAAGGGGAACTGAAAAACTGTTTTTT.

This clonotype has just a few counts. The CDR3 DNA follows: TGTGCCAGCATCAGGACAGGGAAGTCCTACGAGCAGTACTTC. It yields the protein CASIRTGKSYEQYF. The chain uses TRBV6-2 or TRBV6-3 and TRBJ2-7; 8 positions match TRBD1. V lost 7 bases, J lost 1 base, and 6 bases stayed unmatched. CDR3 length: 14 residues. The germline gives CDR1 MNHEY, CDR2 SVGEGT.

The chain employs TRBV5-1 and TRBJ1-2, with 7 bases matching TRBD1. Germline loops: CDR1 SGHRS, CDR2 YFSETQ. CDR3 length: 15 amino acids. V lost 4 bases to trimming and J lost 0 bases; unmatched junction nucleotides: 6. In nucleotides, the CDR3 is TGCGCCAGCAGCCCCGGACAGGTCGCTAACTATGGCTACACCTTC. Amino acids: CASSPGQVANYGYTF.

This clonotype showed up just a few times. CDR3 loop: CASSRGRMSYEQYF. As DNA, the CDR3 is TGTGCCAGCAGCAGGGGACGAATGTCCTACGAGCAGTACTTC. V is TRBV7-8 and J is TRBJ2-7, with D possibly being TRBD1 or TRBD2 (5 bases each). CDR1 is SGHVS and CDR2 is FQNEAQ in the germline V gene. The CDR3 is 14 amino acids. V gave up 5 bases and J gave up 1 base, with 12 bases separating them.

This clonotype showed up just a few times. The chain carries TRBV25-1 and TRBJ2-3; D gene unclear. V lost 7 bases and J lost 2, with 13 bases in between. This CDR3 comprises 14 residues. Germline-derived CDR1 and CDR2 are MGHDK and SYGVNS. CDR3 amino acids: CASIGPLATDTQYF. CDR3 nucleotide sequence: TGTGCCAGCATTGGACCCCTTGCCACAGATACGCAGTATTTT.

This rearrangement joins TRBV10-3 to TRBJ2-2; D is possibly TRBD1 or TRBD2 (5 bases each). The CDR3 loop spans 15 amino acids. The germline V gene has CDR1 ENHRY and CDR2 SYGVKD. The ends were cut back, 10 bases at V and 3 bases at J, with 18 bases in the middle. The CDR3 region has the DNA TGTGCCAGCACCGGGGCCCCGCATGACACCGGGGAGCTGTTTTTT. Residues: CASTGAPHDTGELFF.

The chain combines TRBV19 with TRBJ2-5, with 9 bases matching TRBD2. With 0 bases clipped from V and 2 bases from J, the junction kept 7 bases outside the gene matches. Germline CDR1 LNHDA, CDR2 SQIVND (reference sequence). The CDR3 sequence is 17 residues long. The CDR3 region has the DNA TGTGCCAGTAGTATAGATCCCAGCGGGGGGATTCAAGAGACCCAGTACTTC. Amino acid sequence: CASSIDPSGGIQETQYF.

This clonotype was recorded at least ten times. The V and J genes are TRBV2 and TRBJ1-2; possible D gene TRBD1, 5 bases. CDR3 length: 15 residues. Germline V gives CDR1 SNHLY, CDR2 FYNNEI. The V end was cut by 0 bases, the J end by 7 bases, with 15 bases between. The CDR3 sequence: CASSEAGTPDSGYTF. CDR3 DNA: TGTGCCAGCAGTGAAGCCGGGACGCCGGACTCTGGCTACACCTTC. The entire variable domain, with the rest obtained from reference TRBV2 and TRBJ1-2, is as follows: EPEVTQTPSHQVTQMGQEVILRCVPISNHLYFYWYRQILGQKVEFLVSFYNNEISEKSEIFDDQFSVERPDGSNFTLKIRSTKLEDSAMYFCASSEAGTPDSGYTFGSGTRLTVV.

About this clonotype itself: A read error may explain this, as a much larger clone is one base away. CDR3 region: CASSPTWNQPQHF. The CDR3 coding sequence is TGTGCCAGCAGCCCCACATGGAATCAGCCCCAGCATTTT. This rearrangement joins TRBV7-8 to TRBJ1-5; no firm D call. V was trimmed by 5 bases and J by 4 bases, leaving 9 bases between them. The germline CDR1 and CDR2 sequences are SGHVS and FQNEAQ. This CDR3 comprises 13 residues.

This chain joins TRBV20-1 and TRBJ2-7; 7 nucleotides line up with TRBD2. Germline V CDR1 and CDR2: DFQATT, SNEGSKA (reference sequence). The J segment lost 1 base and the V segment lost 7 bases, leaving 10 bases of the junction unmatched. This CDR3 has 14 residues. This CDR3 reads CSVMGGGSSYEQYF. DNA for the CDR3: TGCAGTGTTATGGGGGGGGGAAGTTCCTACGAGCAGTACTTC.

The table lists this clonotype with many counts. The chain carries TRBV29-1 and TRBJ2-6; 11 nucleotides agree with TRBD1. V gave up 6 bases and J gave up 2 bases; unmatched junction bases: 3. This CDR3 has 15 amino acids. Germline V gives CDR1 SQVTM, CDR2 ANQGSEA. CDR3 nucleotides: TGCAGCGTCCGGACAGGGGGCGCTGGGGCCAACGTCCTGACTTTC. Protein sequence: CSVRTGGAGANVLTF. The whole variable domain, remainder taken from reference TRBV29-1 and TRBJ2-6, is SAVISQKPSRDICQRGTSLTIQCQVDSQVTMMFWYRQQPGQSLTLIATANQGSEATYESGFVIDKFPISRPNLTFSTLTVSNMSPEDSSIYLCSVRTGGAGANVLTFGAGSRLTVL.

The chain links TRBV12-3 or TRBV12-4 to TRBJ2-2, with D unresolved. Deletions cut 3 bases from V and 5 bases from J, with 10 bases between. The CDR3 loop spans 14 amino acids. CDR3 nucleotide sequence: TGTGCCAGCAGTTTTTCAAGGGTAACCGGGGAGCTGTTTTTT. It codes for CASSFSRVTGELFF.

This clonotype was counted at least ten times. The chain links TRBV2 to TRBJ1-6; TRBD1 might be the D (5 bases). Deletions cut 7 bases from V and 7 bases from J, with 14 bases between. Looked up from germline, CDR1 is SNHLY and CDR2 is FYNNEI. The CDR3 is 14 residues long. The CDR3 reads CASKPQGWNSPLHF. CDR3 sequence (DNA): TGTGCCAGCAAACCTCAGGGCTGGAATTCACCCCTCCACTTT.

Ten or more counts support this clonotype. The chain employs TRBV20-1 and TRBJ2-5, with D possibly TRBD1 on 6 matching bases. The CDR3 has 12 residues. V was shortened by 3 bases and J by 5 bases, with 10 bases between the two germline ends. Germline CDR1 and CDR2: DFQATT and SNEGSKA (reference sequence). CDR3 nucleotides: TGCAGTGCTAGCAGGGGTGAGGAGACCCAGTACTTC. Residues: CSASRGEETQYF.

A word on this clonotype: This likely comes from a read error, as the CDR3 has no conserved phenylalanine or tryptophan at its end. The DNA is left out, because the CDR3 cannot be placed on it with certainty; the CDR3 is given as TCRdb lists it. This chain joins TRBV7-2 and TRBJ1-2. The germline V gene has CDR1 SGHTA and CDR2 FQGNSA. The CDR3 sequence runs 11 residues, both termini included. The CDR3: CASSLQGRGSY.

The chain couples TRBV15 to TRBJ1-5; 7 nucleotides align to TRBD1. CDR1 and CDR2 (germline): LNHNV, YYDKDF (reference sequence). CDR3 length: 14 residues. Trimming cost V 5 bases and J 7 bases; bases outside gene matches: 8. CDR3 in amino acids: CATSSRTGGQPQHF. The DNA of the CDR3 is TGTGCCACCAGCTCGCGGACAGGTGGCCAGCCCCAGCATTTT. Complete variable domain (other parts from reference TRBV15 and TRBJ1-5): DAMVIQNPRYQVTQFGKPVTLSCSQTLNHNVMYWYQQKSSQAPKLLFHYYDKDFNNEADTPDNFQSRRPNTSFCFLDIRSPGLGDTAMYLCATSSRTGGQPQHFGDGTRLSIL.

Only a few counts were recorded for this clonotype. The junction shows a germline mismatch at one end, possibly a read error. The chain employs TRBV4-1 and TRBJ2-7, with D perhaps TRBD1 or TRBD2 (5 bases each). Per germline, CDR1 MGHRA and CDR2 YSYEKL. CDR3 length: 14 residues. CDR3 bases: TGTGCCAGCAGCCAGCGCAGGGAGAGCTACGAGCAGTACTTC. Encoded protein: CASSQRRESYEQYF.